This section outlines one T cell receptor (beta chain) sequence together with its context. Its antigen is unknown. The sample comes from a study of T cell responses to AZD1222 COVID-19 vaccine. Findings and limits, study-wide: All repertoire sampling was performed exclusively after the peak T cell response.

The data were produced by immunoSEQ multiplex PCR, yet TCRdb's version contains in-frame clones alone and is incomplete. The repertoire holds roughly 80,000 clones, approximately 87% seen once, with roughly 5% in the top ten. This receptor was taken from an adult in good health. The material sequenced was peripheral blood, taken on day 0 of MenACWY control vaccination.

The CDR3 sequence is CASSQASVAYNEQFF. The CDR3 DNA reads TGTGCCAGTAGTCAGGCTAGCGTCGCCTACAATGAGCAGTTCTTC. This chain uses TRBV19 with TRBJ2-1, with D possibly matching TRBD2 (6 bases). V lost 5 bases, J lost 2 bases, and 13 bases lay in between. The CDR3 has 15 residues. Germline assignment: CDR1 LNHDA and CDR2 SQIVND (reference sequence).